The text below deals with one T cell receptor (beta chain). The target antigen is unknown. This sample is part of a study of OX40 agonist ivuxolimab in advanced cancers. Findings and caveats of the study: Normalized T-cell clonal expansion was also low in a subset of nonresponders. In the 0.1-3.0 mg/kg groups, partial responders showed among the lowest expansion. The mean number of expanded clones was higher in CD8+ T cells than in CD4+.

Germline CDR1 SEHNR, CDR2 FQNEAQ (reference sequence). The V end lost 7 bases, the J end lost 3 bases, and 10 bases lay between the germline ends. This CDR3 has 13 residues. The table came from immunoSEQ multiplex PCR; TCRdb's copy has only in-frame clones and leaves some out. This sample yields 58,000 or so clones, of which approximately 80% are seen a single time; about 4.5% belongs to the top ten. The specimen comprised CD4+ or CD8+ T cells sorted from blood, sampled in a trial of the OX40 agonist ivuxolimab. The rearrangement links TRBV7-9 to TRBJ2-1, with no clear D. The origin of this receptor is an adult with an advanced solid tumor such as melanoma, head and neck, liver or kidney cancer. Here the CDR3 DNA reads TGTGCCAGCACCATTTCCAGCTACAATGAGCAGTTCTTC. This gives the protein CASTISSYNEQFF.